This T cell receptor beta chain was sequenced during a study of early T cells in non-severe SARS-CoV-2 infection. Germline CDR1 is LGHDT and CDR2 is YNNKEL (reference sequence). The CDR3 has 14 amino acids. V was pared by 0 bases and J by 4 bases, with 2 bases of the junction left unmatched. From the 5' RACE reads, TCRdb called clonotypes with MiXCR, one entry per CDR3 protein. This table has 90,000 to 130,000 distinct CDR3 sequences, 10% to 15% appearing once. Sequences were derived from whole blood, sampled at baseline. The chain carries TRBV3-1 and TRBJ1-2; 7 positions match TRBD1. This clonotype was obtained from an adult who was a healthcare worker with PCR-confirmed SARS-CoV-2 infection or an uninfected control (not recorded which). The CDR3 reads CASSQEGQSYGYTF. As DNA, the CDR3 is TGTGCCAGCAGCCAAGAGGGACAGAGCTATGGCTACACCTTC.